Following are 16 T cell receptor beta chains from one sample sequenced in a study of radiation and T cells in renal cell carcinoma. Profiling relied on immunoSEQ multiplex PCR, and the TCRdb table lists in-frame clones only, not all of them. The sample records about 130,000 clones, roughly 90% being singletons. Time point noted: baseline pretreatment blood. Described treatment: 15 Gy SBRT to primary tumor, nephrectomy 4 weeks later. Sample: blood, taken from a patient whose treatment included radiotherapy and nephrectomy. These TCRs come from a woman aged 45-59 years with renal cell carcinoma.

This chain connects TRBV19 to TRBJ1-4; D gene unclear. Germline loops: CDR1 LNHDA, CDR2 SQIVND (reference sequence). This CDR3 is 14 amino acids long. The ends were cut back, 9 bases at V and 4 bases at J, with 15 bases in the middle. CDR3 coding DNA: TGTGCCAGCAATTTGGGTACCAATAATGAAAAACTGTTTTTT. It is translated as CASNLGTNNEKLFF. The whole variable domain, filled in from reference TRBV19 and TRBJ1-4, reads DGGITQSPKYLFRKEGQNVTLSCEQNLNHDAMYWYRQDPGQGLRLIYYSQIVNDFQKGDIAEGYSVSREKKESFPLTVTSAQKNPTAFYLCASNLGTNNEKLFFGSGTQLSVL.

The chain couples TRBV6-5 to TRBJ2-3; tentatively, D is TRBD2 (6 bases). Germline CDR1 MNHEY, CDR2 SVGAGI. Trimming cost V 3 bases and J 6 bases, with 13 bases left between them. The CDR3 totals 14 residues. CDR3 DNA sequence: TGTGCCAGCAGTTATAACTGGGACTCGGATACGCAGTATTTT. Its protein is CASSYNWDSDTQYF.

CDR3 region: CASTPTGASIQPQHF. The CDR3 nucleotides are TGTGCCAGTACCCCGACAGGGGCGTCGATCCAGCCCCAGCATTTT. This chain uses TRBV19 with TRBJ1-5; TRBD1 matches at 8 bases. The CDR3 loop spans 15 amino acids. Germline V gives CDR1 LNHDA, CDR2 SQIVND (reference sequence). With V trimmed by 7 bases and J by 7 bases, 12 bases remained unmatched.

This chain links TRBV7-9 with TRBJ2-1; D is undetermined. V lost 5 bases to trimming and J lost 10 bases, with 9 bases between them. CDR1 and CDR2 from the germline V gene are SEHNR and FQNEAQ (reference sequence). The CDR3 loop spans 11 amino acids. Here the CDR3 reads CASSVTWEQFF. The CDR3 DNA is TGTGCCAGCAGCGTCACATGGGAGCAGTTCTTC.

About this clone itself: Other DNA sequences from this sample encode an identical CDR3 as well. The chain recombines TRBV5-1 with TRBJ1-1, with D possibly matching TRBD1 (6 bases). CDR1 is SGHRS and CDR2 is YFSETQ in the germline V gene. Trimming took 3 bases from V and 5 from J, leaving 11 bases between them. The CDR3 contains 13 residues. Here the CDR3 DNA reads TGCGCCAGCAGCTCCTTACAGGGAACTGAAGCTTTCTTT. Encoded protein: CASSSLQGTEAFF.

The V gene is TRBV6-6, the J gene TRBJ2-1, with D perhaps TRBD1 (5 bases). CDR1 MNHNY and CDR2 SVGAGI come from the germline V gene (reference sequence). The CDR3 loop spans 12 amino acids. The ends were cut back, 6 bases at V and 9 bases at J, with 12 bases in the middle. CDR3 nucleotide sequence: TGTGCCAGCAGGTATCAGGGCGGTGAGCAGTTCTTC. Encoded protein: CASRYQGGEQFF.

The V and J genes are TRBV6-5 and TRBJ1-2; 9 bases are shared with TRBD1. The CDR3 extends over 15 amino acids. Germline assignment: CDR1 MNHEY and CDR2 SVGAGI. J was trimmed by 5 bases and V by 3 bases; bases with no gene match: 7. The CDR3 DNA sequence: TGTGCCAGCAGTTATAAGGGACAGGGAATATATGGCTACACCTTC. Translation gives CASSYKGQGIYGYTF.

The chain combines TRBV5-6 with TRBJ2-3, with 10 bases lining up with TRBD2. The trim removed 0 bases at V and 2 bases at J, leaving 6 bases unmatched. The germline V gene encodes CDR1 SGHDT and CDR2 YYEEEE. The CDR3 is 17 amino acids. In DNA form, the CDR3 reads TGTGCCAGCAGCTTGGATGAGCGGGGGGGCATCACAGATACGCAGTATTTT. It codes for CASSLDERGGITDTQYF. Full variable domain (rest looked up from reference TRBV5-6 and TRBJ2-3): DAGVTQSPTHLIKTRGQQVTLRCSPKSGHDTVSWYQQALGQGPQFIFQYYEEEERQRGNFPDRFSGHQFPNYSSELNVNALLLGDSALYLCASSLDERGGITDTQYFGPGTRLTVL.

The gene calls are TRBV19 and TRBJ1-5; TRBD1 matches at 8 bases. Germline CDR1 is LNHDA and CDR2 is SQIVND (reference sequence). J lost 5 bases, V lost 8 bases, and 8 bases had no gene match. The CDR3 contains 14 residues. CDR3 residues: CASSMGQEYQPQHF. CDR3 DNA sequence: TGTGCCAGTTCTATGGGACAGGAGTATCAGCCCCAGCATTTT. Filled out from reference TRBV19 and TRBJ1-5, the complete variable domain reads DGGITQSPKYLFRKEGQNVTLSCEQNLNHDAMYWYRQDPGQGLRLIYYSQIVNDFQKGDIAEGYSVSREKKESFPLTVTSAQKNPTAFYLCASSMGQEYQPQHFGDGTRLSIL.

The rearrangement joins TRBV6-1 to TRBJ1-5, with TRBD1 identical over 7 bases. Germline V gives CDR1 MNHNS, CDR2 SASEGT. With 5 bases clipped from V and 4 bases from J, the junction kept 5 bases outside the gene matches. The CDR3 has 14 amino acids. This CDR3 is CASSRTGKNQPQHF. CDR3 in DNA: TGTGCCAGCAGTCGGACAGGAAAAAATCAGCCCCAGCATTTT.

The chain uses TRBV11-1 and TRBJ2-3; TRBD2 agrees at 7 bases. CDR1 is SGHAT and CDR2 is FQDESV in the germline V gene (reference sequence). The CDR3 sequence is 16 residues long. V dropped 4 bases and J dropped 2; count of bases not matched to a gene: 9. The CDR3 DNA is TGTGCCAGCAGCTGGAGGAGTAGCGGGTACACAGATACGCAGTATTTT. It specifies CASSWRSSGYTDTQYF.

The CDR3 DNA reads TGTGCCAGCAGGGAGGGGACCGAAAGCAATCAGCCCCAGCATTTT. Its protein product is CASREGTESNQPQHF. The gene calls are TRBV6-1 and TRBJ1-5, with D tentatively TRBD1 (5 bases). Per germline, CDR1 MNHNS and CDR2 SASEGT. There are 15 residues in the CDR3. The germline V and J ends were trimmed by 6 bases and 1 base, with 13 bases remaining between them.

Concerning this clone: One junction end does not reproduce the germline sequence, and a read error may be involved. The chain joins TRBV7-7 to TRBJ2-5; 10 bases are a match to TRBD1. Germline loops: CDR1 SSHAT, CDR2 FNYEAQ (reference sequence). The CDR3 spans 15 residues. CDR3 bases: TGTGCTAGCAGCCCCGGGACAGGGGCCCCGGAGACCCAGTACTTC. This gives the protein CASSPGTGAPETQYF. Full variable domain (rest looked up from reference TRBV7-7 and TRBJ2-5): GAGVSQSPRYKVTKRGQDVTLRCDPISSHATLYWYQQALGQGPEFLTYFNYEAQPDKSGLPSDRFSAERPEGSISTLTIQRTEQRDSAMYRCASSPGTGAPETQYFGPGTRLLVL.

This chain uses TRBV6-1 with TRBJ1-1, with 10 bases that match TRBD1. The V gene end was trimmed by 7 bases and the J gene end by 8 bases; junction bases not matched to a gene: 4. This CDR3 has 12 residues. Germline lookup yields CDR1 MNHNS and CDR2 SASEGT. The CDR3 sequence: CASTGQGTEAFF. Here the CDR3 DNA reads TGTGCCAGCACGGGACAGGGGACGGAAGCTTTCTTT.

V is TRBV29-1 and J is TRBJ1-3; D ambiguous. The CDR3 extends over 12 amino acids. V shed 4 bases and J shed 2 bases, with 6 bases lying between them. CDR1 is SQVTM, CDR2 ANQGSEA, per germline. CDR3 amino acids: CSVGLAGNTIYF. The DNA of the CDR3 is TGCAGCGTTGGGCTTGCTGGAAACACCATATATTTT.

V and J are TRBV4-3 and TRBJ1-5; D is unclear. Germline loops: CDR1 LGHNA, CDR2 YSLEER. Trimming took off 1 base at V and 0 bases at J, with 7 bases between the two ends. This CDR3 has 15 residues. CDR3 residues: CASSQVYDSNQPQHF. CDR3 DNA sequence: TGCGCCAGCAGCCAAGTGTATGATAGCAATCAGCCCCAGCATTTT.